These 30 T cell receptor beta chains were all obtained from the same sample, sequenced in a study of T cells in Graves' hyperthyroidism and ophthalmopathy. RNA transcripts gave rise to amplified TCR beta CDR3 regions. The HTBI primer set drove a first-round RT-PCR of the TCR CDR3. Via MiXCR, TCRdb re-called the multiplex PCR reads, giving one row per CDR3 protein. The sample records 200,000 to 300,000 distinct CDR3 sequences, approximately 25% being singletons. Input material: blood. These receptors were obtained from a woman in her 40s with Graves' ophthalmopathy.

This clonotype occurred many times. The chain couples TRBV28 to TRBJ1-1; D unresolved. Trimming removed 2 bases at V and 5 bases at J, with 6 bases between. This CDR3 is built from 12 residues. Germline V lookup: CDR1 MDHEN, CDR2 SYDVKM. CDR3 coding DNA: TGTGCCAGCAGTTTACTTGAGACTGAAGCTTTCTTT. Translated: CASSLLETEAFF. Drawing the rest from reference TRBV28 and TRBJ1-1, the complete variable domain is DVKVTQSSRYLVKRTGEKVFLECVQDMDHENMFWYRQDPGLGLRLIYFSYDVKMKEKGDIPEGYSVSREKKERFSLILESASTNQTSMYLCASSLLETEAFFGQGTRLTVV.

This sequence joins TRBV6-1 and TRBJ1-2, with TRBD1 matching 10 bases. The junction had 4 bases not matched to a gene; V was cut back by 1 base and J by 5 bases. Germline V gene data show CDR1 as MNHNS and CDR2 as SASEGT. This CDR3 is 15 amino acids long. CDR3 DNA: TGTGCCAGCAGTGAAGGGACAGGGGGTCGATATGGCTACACCTTC. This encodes CASSEGTGGRYGYTF.

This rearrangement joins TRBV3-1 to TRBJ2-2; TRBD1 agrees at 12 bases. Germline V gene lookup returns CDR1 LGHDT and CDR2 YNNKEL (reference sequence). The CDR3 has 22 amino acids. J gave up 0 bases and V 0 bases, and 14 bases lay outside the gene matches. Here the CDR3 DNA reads TGTGCCAGCAGCCAAGAGTGGCGGGACAGGGGGCCCCCGGTCCCGAACACCGGGGAGCTGTTTTTT. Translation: CASSQEWRDRGPPVPNTGELFF.

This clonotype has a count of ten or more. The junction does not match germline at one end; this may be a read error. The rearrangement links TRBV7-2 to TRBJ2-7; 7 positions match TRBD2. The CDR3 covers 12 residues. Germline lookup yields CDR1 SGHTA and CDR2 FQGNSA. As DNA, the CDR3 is TGTGCCAGCAGCATAGCGGGTAGCGAGCAGTACTTC. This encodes CASSIAGSEQYF.

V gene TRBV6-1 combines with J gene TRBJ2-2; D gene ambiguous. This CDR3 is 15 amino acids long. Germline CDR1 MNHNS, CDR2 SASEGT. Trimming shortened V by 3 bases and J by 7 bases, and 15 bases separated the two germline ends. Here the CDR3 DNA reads TGTGCCAGCAGTGACTGGATAGCTCGGATCGGGGAGCTGTTTTTT. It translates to CASSDWIARIGELFF.

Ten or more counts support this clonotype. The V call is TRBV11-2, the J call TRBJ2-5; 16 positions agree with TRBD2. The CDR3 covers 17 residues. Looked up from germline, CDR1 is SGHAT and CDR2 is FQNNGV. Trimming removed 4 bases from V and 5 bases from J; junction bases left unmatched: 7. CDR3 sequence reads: CASSSGLAGGLRETQYF. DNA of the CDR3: TGTGCCAGCAGCTCGGGACTAGCGGGAGGGCTACGGGAGACCCAGTACTTC.

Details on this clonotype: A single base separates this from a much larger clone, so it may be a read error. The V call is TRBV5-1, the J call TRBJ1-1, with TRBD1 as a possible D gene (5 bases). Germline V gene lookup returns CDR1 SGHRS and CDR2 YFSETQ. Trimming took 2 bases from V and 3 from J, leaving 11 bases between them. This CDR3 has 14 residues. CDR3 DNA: TGCGCCAGCAGCTTCGGACAAATGGACACTGAAGCTTTCTTT. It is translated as CASSFGQMDTEAFF.

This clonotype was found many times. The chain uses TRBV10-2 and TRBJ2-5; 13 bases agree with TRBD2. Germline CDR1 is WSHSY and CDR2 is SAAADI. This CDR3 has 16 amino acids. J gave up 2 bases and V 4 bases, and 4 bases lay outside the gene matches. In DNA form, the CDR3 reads TGCGCCAGCAGTGGAGGGACTAGCGGGGCACAAGAGACCCAGTACTTC. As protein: CASSGGTSGAQETQYF.

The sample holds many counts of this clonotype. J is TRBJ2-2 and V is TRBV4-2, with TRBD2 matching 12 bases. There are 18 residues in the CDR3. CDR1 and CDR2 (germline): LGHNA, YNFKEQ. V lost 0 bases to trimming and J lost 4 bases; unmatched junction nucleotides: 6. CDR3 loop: CASSQEDGLAGITGELFF. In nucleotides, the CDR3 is TGTGCCAGCAGCCAAGAGGACGGACTAGCGGGAATCACCGGGGAGCTGTTTTTT.

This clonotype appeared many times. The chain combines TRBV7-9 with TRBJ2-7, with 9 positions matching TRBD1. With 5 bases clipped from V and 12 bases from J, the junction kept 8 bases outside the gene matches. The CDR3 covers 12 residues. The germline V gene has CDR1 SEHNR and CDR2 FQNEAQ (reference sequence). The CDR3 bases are TGTGCCAGCAGCGCGCACAGGGGGCTGATGTACTTC. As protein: CASSAHRGLMYF. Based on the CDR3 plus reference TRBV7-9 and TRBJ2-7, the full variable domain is DTGVSQNPRHKITKRGQNVTFRCDPISEHNRLYWYRQTLGQGPEFLTYFQNEAQLEKSRLLSDRFSAERPKGSFSTLEIQRTEQGDSAMYLCASSAHRGLMYFGPGTRLTVT.

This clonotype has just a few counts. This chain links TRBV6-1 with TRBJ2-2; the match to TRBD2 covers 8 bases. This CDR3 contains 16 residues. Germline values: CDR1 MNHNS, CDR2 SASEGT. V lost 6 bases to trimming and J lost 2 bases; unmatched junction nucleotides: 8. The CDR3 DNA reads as TGTGCCAGCAGGGGACTTAGCGGGAAAAACACCGGGGAGCTGTTTTTT. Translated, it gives CASRGLSGKNTGELFF.

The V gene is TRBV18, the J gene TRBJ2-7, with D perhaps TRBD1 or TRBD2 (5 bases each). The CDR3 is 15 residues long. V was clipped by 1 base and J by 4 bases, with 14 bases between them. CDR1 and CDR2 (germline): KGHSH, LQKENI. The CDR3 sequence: CASSPQGQERYEQYF. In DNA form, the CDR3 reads TGTGCCAGCTCACCACAGGGGCAAGAGCGGTACGAGCAGTACTTC.

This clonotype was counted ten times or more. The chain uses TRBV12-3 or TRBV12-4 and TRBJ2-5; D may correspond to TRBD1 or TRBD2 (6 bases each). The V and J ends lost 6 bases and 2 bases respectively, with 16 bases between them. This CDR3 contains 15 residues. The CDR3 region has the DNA TGTGCCAGCAGCCCGACAGGTGGGAGGCAAGAGACCCAGTACTTC. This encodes CASSPTGGRQETQYF.

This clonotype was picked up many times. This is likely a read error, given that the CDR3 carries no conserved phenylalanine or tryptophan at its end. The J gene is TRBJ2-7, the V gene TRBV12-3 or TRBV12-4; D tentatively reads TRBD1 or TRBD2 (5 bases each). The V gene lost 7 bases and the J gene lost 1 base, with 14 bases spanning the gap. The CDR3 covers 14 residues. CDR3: CASTPGDGSYEQYL. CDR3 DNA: TGTGCCAGCACCCCCGGGGACGGATCCTACGAGCAGTACCTC.

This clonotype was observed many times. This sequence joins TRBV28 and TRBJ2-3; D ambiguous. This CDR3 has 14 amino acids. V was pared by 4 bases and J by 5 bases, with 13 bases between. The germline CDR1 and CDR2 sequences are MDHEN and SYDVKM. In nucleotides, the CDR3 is TGTGCCAGCAGTTATCCCTATCGACGAGATACGCAGTATTTT. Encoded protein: CASSYPYRRDTQYF. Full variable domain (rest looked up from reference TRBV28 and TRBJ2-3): DVKVTQSSRYLVKRTGEKVFLECVQDMDHENMFWYRQDPGLGLRLIYFSYDVKMKEKGDIPEGYSVSREKKERFSLILESASTNQTSMYLCASSYPYRRDTQYFGPGTRLTVL.

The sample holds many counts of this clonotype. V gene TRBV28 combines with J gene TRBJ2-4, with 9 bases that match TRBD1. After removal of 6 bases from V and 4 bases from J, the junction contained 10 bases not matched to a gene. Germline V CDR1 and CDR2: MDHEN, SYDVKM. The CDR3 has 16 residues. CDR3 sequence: CASRDGSGTGKNIQYF. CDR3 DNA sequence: TGTGCCAGCAGGGATGGCTCAGGGACAGGGAAAAACATTCAGTACTTC.

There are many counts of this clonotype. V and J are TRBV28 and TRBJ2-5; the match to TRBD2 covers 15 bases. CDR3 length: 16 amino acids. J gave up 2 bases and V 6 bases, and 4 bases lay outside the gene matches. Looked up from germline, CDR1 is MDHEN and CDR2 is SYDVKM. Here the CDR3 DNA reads TGTGCCAGCAGCAGAGGACTAGCGGGAGGGCAAGAGACCCAGTACTTC. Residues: CASSRGLAGGQETQYF.

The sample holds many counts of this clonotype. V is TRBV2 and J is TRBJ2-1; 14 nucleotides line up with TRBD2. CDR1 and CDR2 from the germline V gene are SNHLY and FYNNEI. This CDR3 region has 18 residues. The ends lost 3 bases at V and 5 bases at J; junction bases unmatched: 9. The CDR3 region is CASSEYGTSGSGNNEQFF. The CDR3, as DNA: TGTGCCAGCAGTGAGTACGGGACTAGCGGGAGTGGTAACAATGAGCAGTTCTTC.

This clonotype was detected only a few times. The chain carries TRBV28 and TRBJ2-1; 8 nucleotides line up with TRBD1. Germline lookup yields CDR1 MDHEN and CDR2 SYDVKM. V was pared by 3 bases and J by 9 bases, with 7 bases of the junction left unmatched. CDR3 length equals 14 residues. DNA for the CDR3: TGTGCCAGCAGTTTTTGGACAGGGAACGGTGAGCAGTTCTTC. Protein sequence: CASSFWTGNGEQFF. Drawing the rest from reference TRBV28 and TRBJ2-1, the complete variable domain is DVKVTQSSRYLVKRTGEKVFLECVQDMDHENMFWYRQDPGLGLRLIYFSYDVKMKEKGDIPEGYSVSREKKERFSLILESASTNQTSMYLCASSFWTGNGEQFFGPGTRLTVL.

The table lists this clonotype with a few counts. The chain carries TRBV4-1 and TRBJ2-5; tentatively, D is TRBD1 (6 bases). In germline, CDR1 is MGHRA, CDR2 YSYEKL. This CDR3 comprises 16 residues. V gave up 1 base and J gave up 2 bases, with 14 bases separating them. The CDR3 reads CASSQGEAGEQETQYF. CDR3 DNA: TGCGCCAGCAGCCAAGGGGAAGCAGGGGAGCAAGAGACCCAGTACTTC.

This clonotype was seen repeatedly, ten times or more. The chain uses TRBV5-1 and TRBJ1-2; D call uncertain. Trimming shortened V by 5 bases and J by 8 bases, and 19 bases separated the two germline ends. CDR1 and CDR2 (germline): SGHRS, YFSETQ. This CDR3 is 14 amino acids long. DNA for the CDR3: TGCGCCAGCAGTCTGTCAGGAGGGCGAGAGGGCTACACCTTC. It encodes CASSLSGGREGYTF.

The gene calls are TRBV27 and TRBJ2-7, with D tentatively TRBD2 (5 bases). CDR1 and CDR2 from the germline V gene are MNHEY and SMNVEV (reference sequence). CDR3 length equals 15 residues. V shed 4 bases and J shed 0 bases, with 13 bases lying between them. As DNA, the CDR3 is TGTGCCAGCAGTTCCAGGAGGCGAACCTCCTACGAGCAGTACTTC. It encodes CASSSRRRTSYEQYF.

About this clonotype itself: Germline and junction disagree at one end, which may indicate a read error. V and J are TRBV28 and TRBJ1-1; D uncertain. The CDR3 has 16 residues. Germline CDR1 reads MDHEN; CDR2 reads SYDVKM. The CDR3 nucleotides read TGTGCCAGCAGACCATCCGCGATGAGGGCGAACACTGAAGCTTCCTTT. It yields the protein CASRPSAMRANTEASF.

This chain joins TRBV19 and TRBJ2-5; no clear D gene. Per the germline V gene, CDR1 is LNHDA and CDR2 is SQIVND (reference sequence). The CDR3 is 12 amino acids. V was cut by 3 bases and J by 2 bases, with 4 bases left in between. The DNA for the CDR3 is TGTGCCAGTAGTATGGGGCAAGAGACCCAGTACTTC. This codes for CASSMGQETQYF.

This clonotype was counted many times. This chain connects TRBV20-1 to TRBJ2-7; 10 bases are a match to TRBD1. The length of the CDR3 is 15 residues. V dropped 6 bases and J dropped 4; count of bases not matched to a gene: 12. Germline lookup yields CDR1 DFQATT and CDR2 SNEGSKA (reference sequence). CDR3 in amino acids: CSAPTRGQGRYEQYF. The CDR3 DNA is TGCAGTGCCCCCACTAGGGGACAGGGGAGGTACGAGCAGTACTTC.

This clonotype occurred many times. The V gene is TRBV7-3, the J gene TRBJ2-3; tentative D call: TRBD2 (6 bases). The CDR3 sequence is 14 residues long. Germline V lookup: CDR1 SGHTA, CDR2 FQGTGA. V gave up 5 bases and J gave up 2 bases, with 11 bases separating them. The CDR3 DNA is TGTGCCAGCAGCCTCGGACTACCCACAGATACGCAGTATTTT. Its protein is CASSLGLPTDTQYF.

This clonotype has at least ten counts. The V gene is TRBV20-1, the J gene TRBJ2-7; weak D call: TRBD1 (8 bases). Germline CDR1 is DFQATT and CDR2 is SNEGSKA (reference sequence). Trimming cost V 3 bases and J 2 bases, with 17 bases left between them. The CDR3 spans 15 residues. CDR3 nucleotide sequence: TGCAGTGCTAGGGGCGGGGGACAGGCGGCCTACGAGCAGTACTTC. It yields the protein CSARGGGQAAYEQYF.

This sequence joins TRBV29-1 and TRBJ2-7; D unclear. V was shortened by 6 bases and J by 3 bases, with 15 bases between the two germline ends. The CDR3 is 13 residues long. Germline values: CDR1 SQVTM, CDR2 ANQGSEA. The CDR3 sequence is CSVADPPLYEQYF. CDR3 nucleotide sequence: TGCAGCGTGGCGGACCCTCCCCTCTACGAGCAGTACTTC.

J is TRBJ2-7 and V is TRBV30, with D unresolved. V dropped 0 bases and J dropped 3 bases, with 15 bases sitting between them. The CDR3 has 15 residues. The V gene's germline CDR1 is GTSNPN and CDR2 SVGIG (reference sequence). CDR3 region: CAWSVRKGPIYEQYF. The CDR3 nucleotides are TGTGCCTGGAGTGTACGGAAGGGTCCAATCTACGAGCAGTACTTC. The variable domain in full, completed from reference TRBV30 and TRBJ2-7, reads SQTIHQWPATLVQPVGSPLSLECTVEGTSNPNLYWYRQAAGRGLQLLFYSVGIGQISSEVPQNLSASRPQDRQFILSSKKLLLSDSGFYLCAWSVRKGPIYEQYFGPGTRLTVT.

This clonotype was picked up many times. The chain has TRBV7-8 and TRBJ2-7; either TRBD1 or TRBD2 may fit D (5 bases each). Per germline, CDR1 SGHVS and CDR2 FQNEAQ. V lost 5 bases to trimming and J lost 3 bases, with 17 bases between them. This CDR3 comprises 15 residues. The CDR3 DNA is TGTGCCAGCAGCCCTCCCGGGGCTTCCTACTACGAGCAGTACTTC. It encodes CASSPPGASYYEQYF.